This T cell receptor (beta chain) emerged from a study of cytomegalovirus exposure and HLA in healthy donors (dated by TCRdb to the late 2010s). As for the study more broadly: An earlier analysis of fewer than 750 of the donors reported approximately 280 Gb of sequence data and about 120 million unique TCR beta sequences obtained from 180 million or so T cells. Among under 450 genotyped donors of the cohort, an average of approximately 240,000 unique TCR beta nucleotide sequences were sequenced per donor, about a sixth of them non-productive. Rather than drawing on any new phenotypic data, the later analysis identified candidate immune exposures from TCR beta sequences and the way those sequences occurred across donors. Of the roughly 400 genotyped donors, roughly 80% were placed in the genetic ancestry cluster associated with self-reported Caucasian donors. Every repertoire in the discovery cohort had been generated on one and the same sequencing platform. The aim of the study was to test whether cataloging public T cell receptors could identify signatures of past pathogen exposure. The number of donors typed differed by locus, with roughly 629-640 for A, B, C, DRB1 and DQB1, around 500 for DQA1, 600 to 610 for DPA1, and under 490 for DPB1. HLA typing covered class I and class II loci at four-digit resolution. Roughly 310 gigabases of sequencing data and 78 million or so unique TCR sequences were included in an early release covering roughly 600 HLA-typed donors. To decide whether each TCR beta V gene segment behaved as functional or pseudogenic, an earlier analysis of approximately 620 of the donors relied on high-throughput TCR beta sequencing. Using immunosequencing, the study profiled T cell repertoires from 666 subjects and related those repertoires to cytomegalovirus serostatus. To predict cytomegalovirus infection status, the study brought together high-throughput TCR immunosequencing, statistical association of individual TCRs with disease status, and machine learning. To study patterns of TCR occurrence, a later analysis re-analyzed previously published TCR beta repertoires from 500 to 850 donors and added high-resolution HLA genotyping. Roughly 5 DR-DQ haplotypes were treated as single units for association and clustering because of strong linkage in the cohort. Along with the roughly 670-subject first cohort, a separate validation cohort of approximately 110 different subjects was used. Alongside the repertoire data, information on donor age, sex, ethnicity and CMV serostatus was compiled. Genome-wide SNP genotypes for about three fifths of the roughly 670 donors were used in a later genetic analysis, which treated that subset as a discovery cohort.

Cut back by 0 bases and 0 bases, the V and J ends lie 9 bases apart. Counted from cysteine to phenylalanine, this CDR3 has 16 amino acids. Here the CDR3 DNA is all that survives: 48 bases in frame from base 1. CDR1 is given as LNHNV and CDR2 as YYDKDF, both from the germline V gene (reference sequence). The cohort comprised 710 or so healthy bone marrow donors. At the time of sampling, every cohort member was nominally healthy, though immune exposures that went unrecorded were likely present. The donor tested CMV seronegative, placing the donor among the 350 to 400 seronegative members of the cohort. Every donor gave a peripheral blood sample, and the peripheral blood mononuclear cells from that sample were used for TCR beta sequencing. The Qiagen DNeasy Blood Extraction Kit was used to extract genomic DNA from the blood cell samples. For this clone: What this receptor recognizes is not known. Per-nucleotide qualities are absent, and no much larger clonotype sits a single base away.

The receptor library was made with the immunoSEQ multiplex PCR assay. A mixture of 60 forward primers for TCR Vbeta segments and 13 reverse primers for TCR Jbeta segments was used in the multiplex PCR. Amplification of the CDR3 region of rearranged TCR beta genes was performed with a multiplex PCR assay on genomic DNA. The Illumina HiSeq System was used to sequence the amplified TCR beta libraries as 87-base-pair reads. The original methods were these. A later analysis tallied around 80 million unique TCR beta chains across the 640 or so repertoires, and approximately 12 million of those chains were shared by two or more donors. A nearest-neighbor algorithm error-corrected the raw reads and collapsed the reads into unique sequences, merging closely related sequences to remove PCR and sequencing errors. CDR3 sequences were aligned to IMGT reference sequences to assign V, D and J gene segments. For a sequence to be retained, a match of at least six nucleotides to both a V gene segment and a J gene segment was required. A rearrangement was called productive if the CDR3 had no stop codons and remained in frame with V and J, and every other rearrangement was called non-productive. CDR3 was defined by IMGT convention, running from the second conserved V-encoded cysteine to the conserved J-encoded phenylalanine. The earlier analysis of approximately 590 of the donors excluded any sequence lacking an unambiguous match to a single V gene segment. An earlier analysis of several hundred of the donors classified V segments as functional when productive rearrangements were above 56.7% and as segregating when the standard deviation between donors was above 5%. A statistical classification framework was developed to diagnose cytomegalovirus status using the catalog of TCR beta chain sequences. In a later analysis, TCR nucleotide sequences were compared against IMGT/GENE-DB human TR gene sequences so that V and J genes could be assigned. Using the TCRdist pipeline, a later analysis assigned CDR3 sequences along with most-parsimonious VDJ recombination scenarios. In a later analysis, each TCR beta chain was defined by its CDR3 amino acid sequence together with its V-gene family, and reads without a unique V-gene family were excluded. A later analysis removed 500 to 600 highly shared, low-generation-probability nucleotide sequences to deal with suspected cross-contamination and a sequencing artifact. For each public chain, a later analysis derived a clonal expansion index from normalized ranks of inferred template counts within each repertoire. In a later analysis, generation probabilities were computed with a VDJ recombination model fitted to out-of-frame rearrangements, and the resulting probabilities were checked against IGoR. A later analysis scored TCR-TCR, TCR-HLA and TCR-CMV co-occurrence with hypergeometric tests, applying a repertoire-size bias correction to TCR pairs. In a later analysis, false discovery rates were estimated by permuting HLA or CMV assignments 20 times. A later analysis grouped co-occurring TCRs with DBSCAN, adding TCRdist sequence similarity when clustering within HLA-allele-positive subsets. Repertoires with fewer than 30,000 or more than 120,000 public chains, plus five repertoires with anomalous nucleotide sharing, were excluded from co-occurrence clustering. The table was pulled from immuneACCESS by TCRdb, which kept in-frame rearrangements only. Such tables lose some clones; where checked, under half of the loss comes from unresolved V genes, and the rest has no known cause. That table gives V, J and clone size, and the DNA gave D and trimming. Counted in this sample were about 160,000 clones; about 80% of them appeared once. Under 2.5% of the sample belongs to the ten largest clones.

Overall study outcomes, separate from this receptor: The cohort was sequenced for TCR beta chains only, and without alpha or paired-chain data the features that could be detected were limited. Compared with the roughly 710-donor mean, donors in an Asian-associated ancestry cluster had fewer N-insertions in productive TCRs, according to a later genetic analysis. According to the authors, the approach could potentially be generalized to other disease states and immunological phenotypes. Several of the top co-occurrence clusters appeared to be linked to parvovirus B19, influenza, CMV and Epstein-Barr virus, according to a later analysis. Most CMV-associated TCR beta chains appeared to be HLA-restricted in a later analysis, and the HLA associations seemed to be driven largely by CMV exposure. Assigning TCR associations to individual alleles was difficult when HLA alleles, especially DR and DQ, strongly co-occurred. Because HLA typing was unavailable for some donors at each locus, only the typed subset was used in association tests. Because counts were too low, 15 to 20 rarely observed V segments, including chromosome 9 orphons, were left out of the earlier analysis of 587 of the donors. An association between a missense DCLRE1C variant and V-gene and J-gene trimming of TCR beta chains was found in a later genetic analysis and replicated in an independent cohort. Across donors, most TCR sequences were observed very rarely, whereas some public TCRs were present in many individuals. The 87-base-pair reads could not distinguish some IMGT-functional V segments, including TRBV6-2 and TRBV6-3, so those segments were excluded. In a later analysis, 15,000 to 20,000 TCR beta sequences were associated with specific HLA alleles at a false discovery rate of 0.05. A cluster of highly shared sequence variants was judged likely to represent a technical artifact of the sequencing pipeline. Correlated functional status among segregating V segments might reflect linkage disequilibrium, but an unknown experimental factor could not be ruled out. In vitro tests confirmed that a few of the cytomegalovirus-associated TCR beta chains recognize cytomegalovirus antigens. In the study, some 180 TCR beta chains were listed as associated with cytomegalovirus. A further reported finding was that TCR beta sequences accurately predicted the HLA-A and HLA-B alleles for most subjects in the first cohort. In an earlier analysis of roughly 500 of the donors, most TCR beta V segments appeared in productive rearrangements about 90% or about 30% of the time, broadly matching IMGT annotations. A later analysis found that TCR association rates varied across HLA loci, with DRB1 alleles showing the most associated TCRs and HLA-C alleles the fewest. Roughly uniform sequencing depth across donors was assumed in presence/absence analyses, although this assumption may not hold. Cytomegalovirus status was reported to be diagnosed by the classifier with high specificity and sensitivity in both the original and validation cohorts. A later analysis found that HLA-associated TCR beta chains were more clonally expanded and had lower generation probabilities than equally common non-associated chains. For the cohort, immune exposure information was limited to CMV serostatus.

This TCR came from a female donor in good health and CMV-seronegative. The sequenced sample was PBMCs. The chain links TRBV15 with TRBJ1-5, with the D gene call left open. The sequenced DNA: TGTGCCACCAGCAGAGATCTGGCTTATAGCAATCAGCCCCAGCATTTT. This translates into CATSRDLAYSNQPQHF. Full variable domain (CDR3 extended with the reference TRBV15 and TRBJ1-5 proteins): DAMVIQNPRYQVTQFGKPVTLSCSQTLNHNVMYWYQQKSSQAPKLLFHYYDKDFNNEADTPDNFQSRRPNTSFCFLDIRSPGLGDTAMYLCATSRDLAYSNQPQHFGDGTRLSIL.